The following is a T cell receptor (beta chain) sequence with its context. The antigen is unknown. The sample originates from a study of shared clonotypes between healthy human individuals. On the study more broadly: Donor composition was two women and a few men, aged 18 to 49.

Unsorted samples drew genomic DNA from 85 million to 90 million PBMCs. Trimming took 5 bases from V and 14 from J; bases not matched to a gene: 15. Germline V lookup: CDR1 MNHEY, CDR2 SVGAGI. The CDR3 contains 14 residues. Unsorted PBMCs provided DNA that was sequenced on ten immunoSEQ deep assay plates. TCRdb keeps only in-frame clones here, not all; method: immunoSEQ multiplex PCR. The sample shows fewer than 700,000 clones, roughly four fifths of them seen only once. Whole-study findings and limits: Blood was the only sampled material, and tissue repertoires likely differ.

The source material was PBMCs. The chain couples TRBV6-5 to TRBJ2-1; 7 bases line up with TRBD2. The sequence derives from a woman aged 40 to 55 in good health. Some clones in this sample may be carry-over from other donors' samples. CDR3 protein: CASSPRNVAGEEFF. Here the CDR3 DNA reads TGTGCCAGCAGTCCCCGAAATGTGGCGGGAGAGGAGTTCTTC.